One and the same sample provided the 2 T cell receptor beta chains below, sequenced in a study of blood T cell repertoires in COVID-19. Assay: immunoSEQ multiplex PCR; the TCRdb copy retains only in-frame clones and omits some. The sample consists of some 150,000 clones, approximately 84% of them appearing once. Material: PBMCs or T cells enriched from blood (not recorded which). The receptors originated from a woman aged 18 to 35 who had been exposed to COVID-19.

This chain uses TRBV30 with TRBJ1-4; no clear D. Germline lookup yields CDR1 GTSNPN and CDR2 SVGIG (reference sequence). The CDR3 runs 14 residues. The ends were cut back, 3 bases at V and 3 bases at J, with 11 bases in the middle. The CDR3 DNA sequence: TGTGCCTGGAGGAAAGGAGGACCTAATGAAAAACTGTTTTTT. It yields the protein CAWRKGGPNEKLFF.

J is TRBJ1-2 and V is TRBV6-5; D may be TRBD1 (6 bases). The CDR3 has 13 amino acids. V lost 5 bases and J 7 bases, leaving 14 bases between the germline ends. Germline loops: CDR1 MNHEY, CDR2 SVGAGI. The CDR3 sequence: CASSTLEGGGYTF. CDR3 bases: TGTGCCAGCAGTACCCTCGAAGGGGGTGGCTACACCTTC.